The 3 T cell receptor beta chains below come from one sample, sequenced in a study of metastatic and nonmetastatic thyroid tumors. TCRdb called clones again from the PCR reads with MiXCR. The table includes some 40,000 clones, more than 20% detected once. Patients had received no treatment of any kind before thyroid surgery. The sequencing input was tumor tissue. These receptors were taken from a female donor with papillary thyroid cancer or a benign thyroid nodule (not recorded which). Some clones in this sample may be carry-over from other donors' samples.

A word on this clone: Sequence at one end of the junction differs from germline and may be a read error. The chain joins TRBV20-1 to TRBJ2-1; TRBD2 matches 10 bases. CDR1 DFQATT and CDR2 SNEGSKA come from the germline V gene (reference sequence). There are 12 residues in the CDR3. In DNA form, the CDR3 reads TGCAGTGCTAGCAGCCGGGGGACTAGCGTACCCTTC. Translated: CSASSRGTSVPF.

This clone came up a few times. The rearrangement links TRBV30 to TRBJ2-1, with 9 nucleotides matching TRBD2. The CDR3 spans 16 residues. With V trimmed by 1 base and J by 5 bases, 9 bases remained unmatched. CDR1 and CDR2 (germline): GTSNPN, SVGIG (reference sequence). The CDR3 DNA follows: TGTGCCTGGAGTGCATTGGCGGGAGGGCCCCACAATGAGCAGTTCTTC. Protein: CAWSALAGGPHNEQFF.

The V gene is TRBV20-1, the J gene TRBJ2-5; TRBD2 matches 11 bases. CDR1 is DFQATT and CDR2 is SNEGSKA in the germline V gene (reference sequence). The CDR3 runs to 16 residues. The V gene end was trimmed by 1 base and the J gene end by 5 bases; junction bases not matched to a gene: 9. The CDR3 sequence is CSARGASGRRRETQYF. The CDR3 DNA sequence: TGCAGTGCTAGAGGGGCTAGCGGGAGGAGGCGGGAGACCCAGTACTTC.